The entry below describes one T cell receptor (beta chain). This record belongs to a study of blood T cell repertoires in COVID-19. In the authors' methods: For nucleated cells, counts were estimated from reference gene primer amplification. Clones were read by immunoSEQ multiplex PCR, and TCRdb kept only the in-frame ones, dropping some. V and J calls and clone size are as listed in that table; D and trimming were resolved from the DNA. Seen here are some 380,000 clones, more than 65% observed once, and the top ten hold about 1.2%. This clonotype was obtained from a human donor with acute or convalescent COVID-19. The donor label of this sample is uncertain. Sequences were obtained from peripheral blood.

CDR3 sequence reads: CASSTLAGVNNNEQFF. The CDR3 DNA follows: TGTGCCAGCAGCACCTTAGCGGGAGTTAATAACAATGAGCAGTTCTTC. V gene TRBV7-6 combines with J gene TRBJ2-1; 9 nucleotides align to TRBD2. The ends lost 5 bases at V and 5 bases at J; junction bases unmatched: 10. This CDR3 contains 16 residues. CDR1 and CDR2 (germline): SGHVS, FNYEAQ.